Sequencing of this TCR beta chain was carried out in a study of beta chain features in type 1 diabetes. Points from the study as a whole: Researchers reported that naive, central memory and Treg TCRB repertoires appeared more similar in patients than in healthy donors. For Type 1 diabetes patients, all four CD4+ subsets carried TCRB CDR3s that were moderately but significantly shorter.

With regard to this clone: Its cognate antigen is unknown.

Sorting that relied on CD45RO/CCR7/CD25/CD127/CD95/CD27 yielded CD4+ naive, central memory, regulatory and stem cell-like memory cells. Germline assignment: CDR1 MNHNS and CDR2 SASEGT. The ends were cut back, 2 bases at V and 2 bases at J, with 7 bases in the middle. This CDR3 contains 14 residues. Since all of the isolated RNA was reverse transcribed, expressed TCRB transcripts were what got sequenced. The table came from immunoSEQ multiplex PCR; TCRdb's copy has only in-frame clones and leaves some out. Of about 370,000 clones in the sample, about 10% are singletons; the top ten hold about 0.64%. Sequencing was done on a sample of central memory CD4+ T cells from blood. This TCR was sampled from a man aged 25-45 years with type 1 diabetes. The chain joins TRBV6-1 to TRBJ1-5; tentatively, D is TRBD1 (5 bases). This chain's CDR3 is CASSEQGGNQPQHF. CDR3 nucleotide sequence: TGTGCCAGCAGTGAACAGGGTGGCAATCAGCCCCAGCATTTT.